This paragraph reports one TCR beta chain. As yet, its antigen is unknown. The data belong to a study of shared clonotypes between healthy human individuals. On the study more broadly: For every donor, three CD4 naive, three CD4 memory, two CD8 naive and one CD8 memory plates were used.

TCRdb keeps only in-frame clones here, not all; method: immunoSEQ multiplex PCR. The sample comprises about 2 million clones, around 96% of which are singletons, and 0.85% to 1.3% rests with the top ten. In the naive CD8 group, cells lacked CD45RO and were positively selected for CCR7, so terminally differentiated effector memory CD45RA+ cells were left out. Germline CDR1 and CDR2: SQVTM and ANQGSEA. V lost 1 base, J lost 3 bases, and 9 bases stayed unmatched. The CDR3 extends over 15 amino acids. The study's findings and limits: In contrast to clonotypes shared by all four donors, non-shared clonotypes had lower generation probabilities. Sampling covered blood only; tissue repertoires likely differ. An anticipated effect of sequencing depth on clonotype sharing among donors was recognized.

V is TRBV29-1 and J is TRBJ2-7; 7 positions agree with TRBD2. The sequenced material came from naive CD8+ T cells sorted from blood. The source of this sequence is a man between 18 and 29 years old in good health. CDR3 nucleotides: TGCAGCGTTGAAGGGTGGGCGGGGGAACACTACGAGCAGTACTTC. This translates into CSVEGWAGEHYEQYF.